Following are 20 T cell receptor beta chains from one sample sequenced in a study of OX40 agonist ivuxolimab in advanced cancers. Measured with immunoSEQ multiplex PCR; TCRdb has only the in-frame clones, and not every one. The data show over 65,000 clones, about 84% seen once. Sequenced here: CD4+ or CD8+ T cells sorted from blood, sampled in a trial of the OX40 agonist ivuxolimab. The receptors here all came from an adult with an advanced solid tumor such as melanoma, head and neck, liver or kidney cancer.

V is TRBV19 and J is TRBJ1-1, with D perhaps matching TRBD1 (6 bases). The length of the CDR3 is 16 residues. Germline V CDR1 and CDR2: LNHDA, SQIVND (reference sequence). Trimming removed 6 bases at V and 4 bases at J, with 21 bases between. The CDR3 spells CASRGVAGVGSTEAFF. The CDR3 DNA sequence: TGTGCCAGTAGAGGGGTTGCAGGGGTGGGTAGCACTGAAGCTTTCTTT.

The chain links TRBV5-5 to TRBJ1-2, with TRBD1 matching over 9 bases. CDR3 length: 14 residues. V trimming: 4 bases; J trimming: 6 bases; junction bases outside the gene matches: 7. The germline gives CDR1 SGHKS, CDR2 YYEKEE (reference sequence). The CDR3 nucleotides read TGTGCCAGCAGCCCGGGACAGGGATGGGATGGCTACACCTTC. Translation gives CASSPGQGWDGYTF.

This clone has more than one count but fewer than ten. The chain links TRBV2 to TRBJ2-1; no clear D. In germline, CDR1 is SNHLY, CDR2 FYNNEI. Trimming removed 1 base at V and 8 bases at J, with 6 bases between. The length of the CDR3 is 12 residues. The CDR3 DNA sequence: TGTGCCAGCAGTGAAGACGAATATGAGCAGTTCTTC. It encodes CASSEDEYEQFF.

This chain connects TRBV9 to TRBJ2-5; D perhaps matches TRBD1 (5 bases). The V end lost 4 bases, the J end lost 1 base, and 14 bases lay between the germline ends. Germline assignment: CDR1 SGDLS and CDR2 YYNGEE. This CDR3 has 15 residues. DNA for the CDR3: TGTGCCAGCAGCTTATTAGACAGACCCCAAGAGACCCAGTACTTC. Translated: CASSLLDRPQETQYF.

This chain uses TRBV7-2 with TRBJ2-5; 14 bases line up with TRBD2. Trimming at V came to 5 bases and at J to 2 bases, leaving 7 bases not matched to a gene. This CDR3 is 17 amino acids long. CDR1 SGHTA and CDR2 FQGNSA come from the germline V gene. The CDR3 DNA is TGTGCCAGCAGCCCCGGGACTAGCGGGGGCATACAAGAGACCCAGTACTTC. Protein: CASSPGTSGGIQETQYF.

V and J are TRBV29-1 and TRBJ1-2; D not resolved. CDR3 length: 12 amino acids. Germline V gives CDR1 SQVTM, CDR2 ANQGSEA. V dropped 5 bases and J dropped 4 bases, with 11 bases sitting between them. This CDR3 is CSVPGLAYGYTF. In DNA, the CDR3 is TGCAGCGTTCCAGGTTTGGCCTATGGCTACACCTTC.

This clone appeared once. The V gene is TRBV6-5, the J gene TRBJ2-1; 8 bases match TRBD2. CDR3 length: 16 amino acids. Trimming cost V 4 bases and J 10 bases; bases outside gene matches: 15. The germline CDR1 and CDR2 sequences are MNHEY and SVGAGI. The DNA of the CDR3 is TGTGCCAGCAGTTCCCACAATAGCGGGGTGGCCGGGGAGCAGTTCTTC. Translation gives CASSSHNSGVAGEQFF.

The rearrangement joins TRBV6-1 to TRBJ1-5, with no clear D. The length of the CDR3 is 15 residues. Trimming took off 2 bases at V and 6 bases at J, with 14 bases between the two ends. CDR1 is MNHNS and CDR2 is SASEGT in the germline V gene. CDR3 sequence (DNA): TGTGCCAGCAGTGAACGAATGGGGTCTGGTCAGCCCCAGCATTTT. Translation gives CASSERMGSGQPQHF.

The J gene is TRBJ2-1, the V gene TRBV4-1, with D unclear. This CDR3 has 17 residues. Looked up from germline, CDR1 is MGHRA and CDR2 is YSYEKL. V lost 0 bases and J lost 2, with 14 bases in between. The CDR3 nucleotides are TGCGCCAGCAGCCAAGAAGGAAGAAGCAGGACCTACAATGAGCAGTTCTTC. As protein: CASSQEGRSRTYNEQFF.

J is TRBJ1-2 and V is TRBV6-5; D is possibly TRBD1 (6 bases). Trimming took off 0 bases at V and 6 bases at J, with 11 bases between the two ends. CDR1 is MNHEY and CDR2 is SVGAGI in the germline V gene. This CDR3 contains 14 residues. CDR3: CASSYSGRGNGYTF. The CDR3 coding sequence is TGTGCCAGCAGTTACTCGGGCAGGGGCAATGGCTACACCTTC.

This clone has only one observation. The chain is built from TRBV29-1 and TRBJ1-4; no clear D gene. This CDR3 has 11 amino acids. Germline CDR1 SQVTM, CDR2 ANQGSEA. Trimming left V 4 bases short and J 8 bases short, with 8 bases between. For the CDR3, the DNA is TGCAGCGTTGTGGTGGCGGAAAAACTGTTTTTT. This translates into CSVVVAEKLFF. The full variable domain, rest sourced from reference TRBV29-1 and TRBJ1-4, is SAVISQKPSRDICQRGTSLTIQCQVDSQVTMMFWYRQQPGQSLTLIATANQGSEATYESGFVIDKFPISRPNLTFSTLTVSNMSPEDSSIYLCSVVVAEKLFFGSGTQLSVL.

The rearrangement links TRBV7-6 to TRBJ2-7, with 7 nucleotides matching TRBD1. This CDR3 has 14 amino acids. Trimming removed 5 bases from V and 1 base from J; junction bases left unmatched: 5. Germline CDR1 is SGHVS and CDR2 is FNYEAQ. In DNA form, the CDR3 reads TGTGCCAGCAGCCTGACAGGGTTATCCTACGAGCAGTACTTC. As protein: CASSLTGLSYEQYF.

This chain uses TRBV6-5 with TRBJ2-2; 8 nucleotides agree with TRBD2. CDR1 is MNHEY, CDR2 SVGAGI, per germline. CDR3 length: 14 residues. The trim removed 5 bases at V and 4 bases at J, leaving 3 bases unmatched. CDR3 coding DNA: TGTGCCAGCAGTGGCGGGGGGCGCACCGGGGAGCTGTTTTTT. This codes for CASSGGGRTGELFF.

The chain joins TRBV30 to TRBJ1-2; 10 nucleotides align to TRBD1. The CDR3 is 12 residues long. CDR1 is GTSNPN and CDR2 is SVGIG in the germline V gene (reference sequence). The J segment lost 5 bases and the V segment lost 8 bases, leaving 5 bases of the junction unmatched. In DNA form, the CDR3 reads TGTGCCGAGGGACAGGGGAGGTATGGCTACACCTTC. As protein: CAEGQGRYGYTF.

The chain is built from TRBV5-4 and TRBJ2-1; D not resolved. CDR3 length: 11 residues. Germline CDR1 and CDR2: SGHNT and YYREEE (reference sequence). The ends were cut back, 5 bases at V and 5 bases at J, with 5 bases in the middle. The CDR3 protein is CASRLNNEQFF. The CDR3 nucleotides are TGTGCCAGCAGACTTAACAATGAGCAGTTCTTC. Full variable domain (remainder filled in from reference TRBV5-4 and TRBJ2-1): ETGVTQSPTHLIKTRGQQVTLRCSSQSGHNTVSWYQQALGQGPQFIFQYYREEENGRGNFPPRFSGLQFPNYSSELNVNALELDDSALYLCASRLNNEQFFGPGTRLTVL.

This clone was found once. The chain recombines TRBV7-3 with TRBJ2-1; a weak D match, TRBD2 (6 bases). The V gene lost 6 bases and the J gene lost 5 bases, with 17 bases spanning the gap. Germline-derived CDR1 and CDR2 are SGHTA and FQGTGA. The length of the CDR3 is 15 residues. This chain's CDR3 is CASSPLRLGNNEQFF. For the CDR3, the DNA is TGTGCCAGCAGTCCACTCCGACTAGGGAACAATGAGCAGTTCTTC.

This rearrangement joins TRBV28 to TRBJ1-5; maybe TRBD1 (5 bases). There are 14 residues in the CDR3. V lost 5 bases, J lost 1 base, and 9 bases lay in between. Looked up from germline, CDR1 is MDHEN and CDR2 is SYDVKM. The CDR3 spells CASSRGGSNQPQHF. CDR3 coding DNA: TGTGCCAGCAGTAGGGGAGGGAGCAATCAGCCCCAGCATTTT.

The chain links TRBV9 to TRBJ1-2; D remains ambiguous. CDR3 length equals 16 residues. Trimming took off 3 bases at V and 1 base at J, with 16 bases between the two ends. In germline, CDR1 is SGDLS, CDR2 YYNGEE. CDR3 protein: CASSAGPQRDNYGYTF. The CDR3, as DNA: TGTGCCAGCAGCGCCGGTCCACAGCGCGATAACTATGGCTACACCTTC.

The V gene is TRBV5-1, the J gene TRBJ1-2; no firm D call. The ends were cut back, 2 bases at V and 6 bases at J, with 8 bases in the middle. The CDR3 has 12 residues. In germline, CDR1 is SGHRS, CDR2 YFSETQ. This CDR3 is CASSLTPDGYTF. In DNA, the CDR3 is TGCGCCAGCAGCTTAACCCCTGATGGCTACACCTTC.

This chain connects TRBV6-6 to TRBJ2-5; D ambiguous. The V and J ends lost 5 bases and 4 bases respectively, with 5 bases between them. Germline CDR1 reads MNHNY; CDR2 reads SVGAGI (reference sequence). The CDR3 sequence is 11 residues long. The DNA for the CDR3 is TGTGCCAGCAGTGTCACAGAGACCCAGTACTTC. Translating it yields CASSVTETQYF.